The text below deals with one T cell receptor (beta chain). Its target antigen remains unknown. Base-call qualities are not available, and no considerably larger clone is one nucleotide away. The data derive from a study of OX40 agonist ivuxolimab in advanced cancers. With respect to the entire study: Ivuxolimab, which targeted the costimulatory receptor OX40 (CD134), was an agonistic, fully human IgG2 monoclonal antibody. Intravenous ivuxolimab was administered to patients every 2 weeks at six dose levels: 0.01, 0.1, 0.3, 1.5, 3 and 10 mg/kg. Of the 50 to 55 patients in dose escalation, about 20 had hepatocellular carcinoma, about 15 had melanoma, 9 had renal cell carcinoma and 9 had head and neck cancer. In the dose-escalation cohort, roughly 82% of patients were male, and the mean age was 60 years with a range of roughly 20 to 79. Patients were allowed to have had prior anti-PD-1, anti-PD-L1 or anti-CTLA-4 therapy, and around two fifths of the dose-escalation patients had been treated with checkpoint inhibitors. Three dose-escalation patients achieved partial responses, one with hepatocellular carcinoma and two with cutaneous melanoma. Peripheral TCRbeta sequencing aimed to test whether ivuxolimab altered TCR sequence diversity and caused clonal T-cell expansion. The paper reports the monotherapy dose-escalation portion (N of about 54 patients) of the phase I ivuxolimab trial.

On the study overall, not on this receptor specifically: After ivuxolimab, expanded clones were on average more numerous among CD8+ T cells than among CD4+ T cells. In the 0.1-3.0 mg/kg groups, partial responders were among the patients with the lowest normalized peripheral clonal expansion, particularly in CD8+ T cells. Antigen specificity was not determined for the clonally expanded peripheral T cells. Low levels of normalized T-cell clonal expansion were also shown by some nonresponding patients. At doses of 0.1 to 3.0 mg/kg, clonal expansion of both CD4+ and CD8+ blood T cells was observed from baseline to week 6.

For sequencing of the TCRbeta CDR3 region, genomic DNA was extracted from the sorted cells. The immunoSEQ Assay was used to sequence the TCRbeta CDR3 regions. The source is immuneACCESS, and TCRdb retained only in-frame sequences with V and J called. Part of the clones is not carried over; for the studies checked, unresolved V genes explain less than half of this, and the remainder is unexplained. This sample lists around 82,000 clones; about 89% were detected once. The ten most abundant clones make up 13% of the sample. The germline V gene gives CDR1 as SGHRS and CDR2 as YFSETQ. From its cysteine to its phenylalanine, the CDR3 spans 20 amino acids. The only DNA kept is the CDR3, 60 bases in frame from the first base. After removal of 0 bases from V and 2 bases from J, the junction retains 17 bases not matched to a gene. The trial excluded patients who had a history of autoimmune disease or who were on systemic immunosuppression. In every dose cohort, peripheral blood was drawn for TCR sequencing at baseline, cycle 4 day 1, and cycle 7 day 1. The samples were taken from a phase I, first-in-human, multicenter, open-label dose-escalation trial of ivuxolimab. The trial enrolled adults with locally advanced or metastatic head and neck squamous cell, hepatocellular, melanoma or renal cell carcinoma. Before TCR sequencing, CD4+ T cells and CD8+ T cells were sorted from peripheral blood as separate populations.

This receptor was identified in an adult with an advanced solid tumor such as melanoma, head and neck, liver or kidney cancer. The V gene is TRBV5-1 and the J gene is TRBJ2-1, and 7 junctional nucleotides match TRBD2. The sample here was CD4+ or CD8+ T cells sorted from blood, taken in a trial of the OX40 agonist ivuxolimab. The base sequence is TGCGCCAGCAGCTTGGGTCGGGCCTACCTGCTGGGACTAACCTACAATGAGCAGTTCTTC. It is translated as CASSLGRAYLLGLTYNEQFF.